Below, one TCR beta chain is given with its context. Its target is unknown. The data derive from a study of cytomegalovirus exposure and HLA in healthy donors. In the study overall: Genetic ancestry analysis placed around 76% of the 398 donors that were genotyped in the Caucasian-associated cluster. Study-level findings and limits: According to a later analysis, donors in an Asian-associated ancestry cluster reportedly had fewer N-insertions than the roughly 630-donor mean. For TCR beta chains, V- and J-gene trimming was later linked to a missense DCLRE1C variant. Earlier analysis yielded a pattern in which most TCR beta V segments were productive about 87% or about 30% of the time.

CDR3 length: 18 residues. The junction had 15 bases not matched to a gene; V was cut back by 5 bases and J by 2 bases. Germline-derived CDR1 and CDR2 are MDHEN and SYDVKM. PCR was performed using 60 Vbeta and 13 Jbeta primers. Profiling relied on immunoSEQ multiplex PCR, and the TCRdb table lists in-frame clones only, not all of them. The repertoire holds tens of thousands of clones, with around 80% as singletons. The specimen sequenced was PBMCs. J is TRBJ1-2 and V is TRBV28, with 9 bases lining up with TRBD1. The sequence derives from a male donor in good health and CMV-seropositive. The CDR3 reads CASSPTGGARNANYGYTF. The CDR3 coding sequence is TGTGCCAGCAGTCCGACAGGGGGGGCTCGTAACGCGAACTATGGCTACACCTTC.